The rows below give T cell receptor beta chains drawn from one sample of a study of blood T cell repertoires in COVID-19. Sequencing used immunoSEQ multiplex PCR; TCRdb keeps in-frame clones, though not all of them. The top ten hold around 6.9% of the sample, which has 55,000 or so clones, roughly 86% seen once. Sequences were obtained from peripheral blood. These receptors were collected from a man aged 55 to 70 with active or convalescent COVID-19. CDR3s include the opening cysteine and the closing phenylalanine or tryptophan. The order of the fields is V gene, J gene, clone size, CDR3 protein. Where a row states a size, it is once, few, many or the class of an expanded clone; other rows omit it.

V: TRBV28; J: TRBJ2-7; size: .; CDR3: CASTASGRLSEQYF
V: TRBV19; J: TRBJ1-1; size: .; CDR3: CASSLQVYTEAFF
V: TRBV4-2; J: TRBJ1-3; size: .; CDR3: CASSQERSSGNTIYF
V: TRBV18; J: TRBJ1-1; size: .; CDR3: CASSRDRGNTEAFF
V: TRBV18; J: TRBJ1-1; size: few; CDR3: CASSATGGNTEAFF
V: TRBV7-9; J: TRBJ2-1; size: .; CDR3: CASSELGTVLNEQFF
V: TRBV6-4; J: TRBJ1-2; size: .; CDR3: CASSGQGNYGYTF
V: TRBV19; J: TRBJ2-5; size: .; CDR3: CASSKDAPGGQETQYF
V: TRBV5-5; J: TRBJ2-7; size: .; CDR3: CASHPSGIQGREKEQYF
V: TRBV28; J: TRBJ2-7; size: .; CDR3: CASSSAGALAYEQYF
V: TRBV18; J: TRBJ2-4; size: .; CDR3: CASSPPGQGGVNIQYF
V: TRBV5-6; J: TRBJ1-2; size: .; CDR3: CASSSTGTGGVRGYTF
V: TRBV4-3; J: TRBJ2-1; size: .; CDR3: CASSQESGRRTTYNEQFF
V: TRBV21-1; J: TRBJ1-2; size: .; CDR3: CASSKVHDREKGYTF
V: TRBV7-2; J: TRBJ1-1; size: .; CDR3: CASSFPGMGTEAFF
V: TRBV19; J: TRBJ2-4; size: .; CDR3: CASSKSPQPGVQYF
V: TRBV18; J: TRBJ1-1; size: .; CDR3: CASSPVSGSLGVDEAFF
V: TRBV11-2; J: TRBJ1-2; size: .; CDR3: CASSSDRYYGYTF
V: TRBV11-2; J: TRBJ2-7; size: few; CDR3: CASSTEDRGPYEQYF
V: TRBV7-2; J: TRBJ1-2; size: .; CDR3: CASSPRQGNGYTF
V: TRBV28; J: TRBJ1-5; size: .; CDR3: CASSLGQGFSNQPQHF
V: TRBV18; J: TRBJ1-3; size: .; CDR3: CASSPLGQGLGGNTIYF
V: TRBV19; J: TRBJ2-3; size: .; CDR3: CASDPTGSTDTQYF
V: TRBV29-1; J: TRBJ1-1; size: .; CDR3: CSVARGTEAFF
V: TRBV27; J: TRBJ2-2; size: .; CDR3: CASSTRGLVRSTGELFF
V: TRBV11-3; J: TRBJ2-7; size: .; CDR3: CASSLDRLGVLYEQYF
V: TRBV4-3; J: TRBJ2-7; size: .; CDR3: CASSQEVELPGAISYEQYF
V: TRBV11-2; J: TRBJ2-3; size: .; CDR3: CASSLVLAGGKGRTDTQYF
V: TRBV2; J: TRBJ2-3; size: .; CDR3: CASSSRATSTDTQYF
V: TRBV6-2/TRBV6-3; J: TRBJ2-7; size: .; CDR3: CASSRARQGRESYEQYF
V: TRBV6-5; J: TRBJ2-1; size: .; CDR3: CATTPGYSYNEQFF
V: TRBV18; J: TRBJ2-3; size: .; CDR3: CAGRPGLATDTQYF
V: TRBV5-6; J: TRBJ1-6; size: .; CDR3: CASSLGGITYNSPLHF
V: TRBV12-3/TRBV12-4; J: TRBJ2-1; size: .; CDR3: CASSLSFYNEQFF
V: TRBV7-9; J: TRBJ2-5; size: .; CDR3: CASGLAEETQYF
V: TRBV7-6; J: TRBJ2-5; size: few; CDR3: CASSNRDSRQETQYF
V: TRBV10-3; J: TRBJ2-3; size: .; CDR3: CAIRGGSTDTQYF
V: TRBV7-9; J: TRBJ2-7; size: .; CDR3: CASTTAGGLGEQYF
V: TRBV5-1; J: TRBJ2-1; size: .; CDR3: CASSLGRGLADSYNEQFF
V: TRBV24-1; J: TRBJ2-2; size: .; CDR3: CATSDFIAGGGTGELFF
V: TRBV13; J: TRBJ1-5; size: .; CDR3: CASSQGTASNQPQHF
V: TRBV28; J: TRBJ1-1; size: .; CDR3: CASSPQLNTEAFF
V: TRBV23-1; J: TRBJ2-7; size: .; CDR3: CASSLRKQTHSRGLRSYEQYF
V: TRBV11-2; J: TRBJ2-3; size: .; CDR3: CASSLSFQPGLRTDTQYF
V: TRBV19; J: TRBJ1-2; size: .; CDR3: CASSNTDYGYTF